A single sample is the source of the 18 T cell receptor beta chains below, sequenced in a study of shared clonotypes between healthy human individuals. This table comes from immunoSEQ multiplex PCR, and its TCRdb copy is limited to in-frame clones, with some not included. The sample consists of around 980,000 clones, 75% to 80% of them appearing once. Specimen: memory CD4+ T cells from PBMCs. The subset is: CD45RA-negative fraction. These receptors all come from a man between 18 and 35 years old in good health. Some clones in this sample may be carry-over from other donors' samples.

The chain couples TRBV6-1 to TRBJ2-5; perhaps TRBD2 as D (6 bases). The CDR3 has 14 residues. CDR1 and CDR2 (germline): MNHNS, SASEGT. V lost 10 bases, J lost 1 base, and 16 bases lay in between. CDR3: CAISTSPLQETQYF. CDR3 in DNA: TGTGCCATCTCGACTAGTCCCCTCCAAGAGACCCAGTACTTC.

Notes on this clone: Other DNA sequences from this sample encode an identical CDR3 as well. V gene TRBV27 combines with J gene TRBJ1-1; tentative D call: TRBD1 (6 bases). V lost 3 bases, J lost 0 bases, and 8 bases lay in between. CDR1 MNHEY and CDR2 SMNVEV come from the germline V gene (reference sequence). The CDR3 runs 14 residues. The CDR3 DNA reads TGTGCCAGCAGTTTGCGGGGGCTGAACACTGAAGCTTTCTTT. Translation gives CASSLRGLNTEAFF.

As regards this clone: One base away lies a much larger clone, so this may be a sequencing read error. The genes are TRBV28 and TRBJ1-2, with D maybe TRBD1 (6 bases). V was clipped by 3 bases and J by 6 bases, with 20 bases between them. CDR1 MDHEN and CDR2 SYDVKM come from the germline V gene. The CDR3 has 16 residues. The DNA for the CDR3 is TGTGCCAGCAGTTTGCCAGGACAGTTAAGGGACCATGGCTACACCTTC. Its protein product is CASSLPGQLRDHGYTF.

This clone has just a few counts. The chain employs TRBV7-3 and TRBJ2-1, with TRBD1 matching over 10 bases. Trimming removed 5 bases from V and 5 bases from J; junction bases left unmatched: 6. The CDR3 is 15 amino acids. CDR1 and CDR2 from the germline V gene are SGHTA and FQGTGA. The CDR3 protein is CASSPGQGGNNEQFF. CDR3 nucleotides: TGTGCCAGCAGCCCCGGACAGGGGGGCAACAATGAGCAGTTCTTC.

The sample holds one count of this clone. The chain combines TRBV2 with TRBJ2-7, with unresolved D. V was clipped by 0 bases and J by 2 bases, with 17 bases between them. Germline lookup yields CDR1 SNHLY and CDR2 FYNNEI. This CDR3 comprises 17 residues. CDR3 sequence: CASSEASYWGSTYEQYF. CDR3 coding DNA: TGTGCCAGCAGTGAAGCCTCTTATTGGGGATCAACCTACGAGCAGTACTTC.

J is TRBJ1-1 and V is TRBV4-2; no definite D call. The CDR3 is 15 residues long. V was pared by 0 bases and J by 0 bases, with 8 bases between. Germline CDR1 LGHNA, CDR2 YNFKEQ. Here the CDR3 DNA reads TGTGCCAGCAGCCAAGATCAGGTTCTGAACACTGAAGCTTTCTTT. Its protein product is CASSQDQVLNTEAFF.

The V gene is TRBV6-1, the J gene TRBJ2-1; D is perhaps TRBD1 (7 bases). This CDR3 region has 14 residues. CDR1 and CDR2 (germline): MNHNS, SASEGT. The V end lost 3 bases, the J end lost 9 bases, and 15 bases lay between the germline ends. In nucleotides, the CDR3 is TGTGCCAGCAGTGAGGAAACAGGGGAGGTTGAGCAGTTCTTC. Its translation: CASSEETGEVEQFF.

This chain links TRBV29-1 with TRBJ1-4, with D tentatively TRBD1 (5 bases). V was pared by 4 bases and J by 8 bases, with 14 bases between. This CDR3 has 13 amino acids. The V gene's germline CDR1 is SQVTM and CDR2 ANQGSEA. CDR3 sequence (DNA): TGCAGCGTTGGGTGGGCAGGGAGCGAAAAACTGTTTTTT. Its protein is CSVGWAGSEKLFF.

This clone showed up many times. The chain combines TRBV19 with TRBJ1-5; TRBD1 might be the D (5 bases). The ends were cut back, 6 bases at V and 9 bases at J, with 18 bases in the middle. This CDR3 spans 14 amino acids. The germline CDR1 and CDR2 sequences are LNHDA and SQIVND (reference sequence). CDR3: CASSRAGPGRPQHF. The DNA of the CDR3 is TGTGCCAGTAGCCGAGCGGGACCGGGACGGCCCCAGCATTTT.

This chain links TRBV7-2 with TRBJ1-2; D is unclear. Germline V gene sequence: CDR1 SGHTA, CDR2 FQGNSA. V was trimmed by 1 base and J by 7 bases, leaving 13 bases between them. This CDR3 contains 14 residues. The CDR3 protein is CASSLDSGLAGYTF. In DNA form, the CDR3 reads TGTGCCAGCAGCTTAGATTCCGGGTTGGCTGGCTACACCTTC.

The chain combines TRBV5-6 with TRBJ1-3; 9 bases line up with TRBD1. Germline V gives CDR1 SGHDT, CDR2 YYEEEE. Germline trimming cut 4 bases from V and 2 bases from J; bases unmatched to any gene: 4. The CDR3 length is 15 residues. The CDR3 DNA reads TGTGCCAGCAGCCCGTGGGACAGGGCTGGAAACACCATATATTTT. Protein: CASSPWDRAGNTIYF.

In this sample, this clone turned up a few times. The CDR3 region is CASSFKSTGVPYNEQFF. CDR3 bases: TGTGCCAGCAGCTTTAAGTCCACAGGGGTCCCCTACAATGAGCAGTTCTTC. The rearrangement joins TRBV14 to TRBJ2-1, with TRBD1 identical over 7 bases. Germline V gives CDR1 SGHDN, CDR2 FVKESK. The length of the CDR3 is 17 residues. The junction had 12 bases not matched to a gene; V was cut back by 5 bases and J by 2 bases.

The V call is TRBV7-2, the J call TRBJ2-1; TRBD2 matches at 15 bases. The CDR3 has 15 amino acids. Germline values: CDR1 SGHTA, CDR2 FQGNSA. V trimming: 4 bases; J trimming: 10 bases; junction bases outside the gene matches: 5. The CDR3 sequence is CASSSIGLAGGEQFF. The CDR3, as DNA: TGTGCCAGCAGCTCCATCGGACTAGCGGGAGGGGAGCAGTTCTTC.

This clone came up a few times. The chain carries TRBV18 and TRBJ1-1; 10 positions match TRBD1. From germline, CDR1 is KGHSH and CDR2 LQKENI. CDR3 size: 15 residues. Trimming took 2 bases from V and 4 from J; bases not matched to a gene: 4. CDR3: CASSPVRTGGTEAFF. CDR3 nucleotide sequence: TGTGCCAGCTCACCAGTTCGGACAGGGGGCACTGAAGCTTTCTTT.

In this sample, this clone turned up once. The CDR3 DNA reads TGTGCCAGCAGCTGGGGACTAGCGGGAGAATCGGGGTATGAGCAGTTCTTC. Translated, it gives CASSWGLAGESGYEQFF. This chain connects TRBV7-7 to TRBJ2-1, with TRBD2 matching over 14 bases. This CDR3 has 17 residues. V was pared by 4 bases and J by 8 bases, with 10 bases of the junction left unmatched. The germline CDR1 and CDR2 sequences are SSHAT and FNYEAQ (reference sequence).

This clone was seen once. This sequence joins TRBV27 and TRBJ2-7; TRBD2 matches at 8 bases. Germline lookup yields CDR1 MNHEY and CDR2 SMNVEV (reference sequence). The V and J ends lost 4 bases and 0 bases, in that order; junction bases with no gene match: 5. CDR3 length: 15 amino acids. The CDR3 bases are TGTGCCAGCAGTTCGCAGAGCGGGAGCTCCTACGAGCAGTACTTC. Its protein product is CASSSQSGSSYEQYF.

V usage is TRBV19 and J usage is TRBJ1-2, with D possibly matching TRBD1 (6 bases). This CDR3 has 14 residues. The V gene's germline CDR1 is LNHDA and CDR2 SQIVND (reference sequence). V was shortened by 4 bases and J by 1 base, with 10 bases between the two germline ends. The CDR3 reads CASSRTASNYGYTF. CDR3 bases: TGTGCCAGTAGTAGGACAGCCAGTAACTATGGCTACACCTTC.

This clone was seen only once. The chain is built from TRBV5-1 and TRBJ2-5, with D perhaps TRBD1 (6 bases). CDR3 length: 14 residues. Germline V CDR1 and CDR2: SGHRS, YFSETQ. V was cut by 2 bases and J by 4 bases, with 12 bases left in between. Here the CDR3 reads CASSFQGKRETQYF. The CDR3 bases are TGCGCCAGCAGCTTTCAGGGGAAACGAGAGACCCAGTACTTC.